The TCR beta chain described here comes from a study of OX40 agonist ivuxolimab in advanced cancers. Overall study: One hepatocellular carcinoma and a couple of cutaneous melanoma patients partially responded. Overall study findings and caveats: The average count of expanded clones was higher among CD8+ T cells than among CD4+. Among some nonresponders, normalized T-cell clonal expansion was also low.

Details on this clone: What it binds is not known.

Sequenced by immunoSEQ multiplex PCR; TCRdb stores in-frame clones only, minus some. The table has about 19,000 clones, over 60% seen once. Blood sampling took place at baseline, cycle 4 day 1, and cycle 7 day 1. The TCR sequence derives from an adult with an advanced solid tumor such as melanoma, head and neck, liver or kidney cancer. The sample was CD4+ or CD8+ T cells sorted from blood, taken in a trial of the OX40 agonist ivuxolimab.

CDR3 sequence: CASRGLNGELFF. The CDR3 DNA sequence: TGTGCCAGCAGGGGACTCAACGGGGAGCTGTTTTTT. V and J are TRBV27 and TRBJ2-2, with a weak D call TRBD2 (6 bases). Germline CDR1 reads MNHEY; CDR2 reads SMNVEV (reference sequence). The CDR3 has 12 amino acids. Trimming removed 6 bases at V and 7 bases at J, with 9 bases between.